This T cell receptor beta chain was retrieved from a study of OX40 agonist ivuxolimab in advanced cancers. Background on the study: The dose-escalation cohort had hepatocellular carcinoma, melanoma, renal cell or head and neck cancer. General observations from the study: At 0.1 to 3.0 mg/kg and by week 6, clonal expansion occurred in CD4+ and CD8+ blood T cells. Average numbers of expanded clones were greater in CD8+ T cells than in CD4+.

Systemic immunosuppression or a history of autoimmune disease excluded patients. This clone has just a few counts. The target antigen is unknown. Only in-frame clones appear in the TCRdb table, and some are missing; sequencing was by immunoSEQ multiplex PCR. The sample has over 15,000 clones; about nine tenths are singletons. The receptor comes from an adult with an advanced solid tumor such as melanoma, head and neck, liver or kidney cancer. The specimen comprised CD4+ or CD8+ T cells sorted from blood, sampled in a trial of the OX40 agonist ivuxolimab.

The CDR3 sequence is CASSSGLAGGNEQFF. Here the CDR3 DNA reads TGCGCCAGCAGCTCCGGACTAGCGGGGGGAAATGAGCAGTTCTTC. This sequence joins TRBV5-1 and TRBJ2-1; the match to TRBD2 covers 14 bases. There are 15 residues in the CDR3. J was trimmed by 7 bases and V by 3 bases; bases with no gene match: 3. Looked up from germline, CDR1 is SGHRS and CDR2 is YFSETQ.